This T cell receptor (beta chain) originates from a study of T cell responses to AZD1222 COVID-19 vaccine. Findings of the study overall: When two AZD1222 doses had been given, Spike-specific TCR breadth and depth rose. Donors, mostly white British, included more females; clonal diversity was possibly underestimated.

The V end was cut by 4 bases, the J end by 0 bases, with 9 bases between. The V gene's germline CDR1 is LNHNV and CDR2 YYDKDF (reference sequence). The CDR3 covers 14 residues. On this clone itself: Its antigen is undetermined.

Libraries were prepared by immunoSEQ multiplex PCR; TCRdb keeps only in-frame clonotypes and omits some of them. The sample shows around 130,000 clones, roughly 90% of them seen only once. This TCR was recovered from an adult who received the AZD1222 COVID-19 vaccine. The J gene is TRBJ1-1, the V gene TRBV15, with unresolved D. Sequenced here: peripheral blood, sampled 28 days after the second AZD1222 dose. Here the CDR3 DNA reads TGTGCCACCAGCATCACCCAGGTGAACACTGAAGCTTTCTTT. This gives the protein CATSITQVNTEAFF.